Presented here are 6 T cell receptor beta chains from one specimen sequenced in a study of blood T cell repertoires in COVID-19. Libraries were prepared by immunoSEQ multiplex PCR; TCRdb keeps only in-frame clonotypes and omits some of them. This table holds 150,000 or so clones, 76% found once. The sample was peripheral blood. Source of these receptors: a woman older than 75 with active or convalescent COVID-19.

This sequence joins TRBV30 and TRBJ2-1; TRBD2 matches 9 bases. V gave up 3 bases and J gave up 9 bases; unmatched junction bases: 6. Per germline, CDR1 GTSNPN and CDR2 SVGIG (reference sequence). This CDR3 comprises 13 residues. DNA of the CDR3: TGTGCCTGGAGCACGGGACTAGCTATTGAGCAGTTCTTC. It codes for CAWSTGLAIEQFF.

J is TRBJ1-5 and V is TRBV5-5, with 9 positions matching TRBD1. This CDR3 has 16 residues. V was pared by 4 bases and J by 7 bases, with 12 bases of the junction left unmatched. Germline assignment: CDR1 SGHKS and CDR2 YYEKEE (reference sequence). CDR3 sequence reads: CASSPTSGQGIQPQHF. The CDR3 coding sequence is TGTGCCAGCAGCCCCACGTCGGGACAGGGCATCCAGCCCCAGCATTTT.

This sequence joins TRBV3-1 (or the pseudogene TRBV3-2) and TRBJ2-7; weak D call: TRBD2 (6 bases). The CDR3 sequence is 14 residues long. Trimming cost V 2 bases and J 2 bases, with 10 bases left between them. CDR1 is LGHDT and CDR2 is YNNKEL in the germline V gene (reference sequence). Here the CDR3 reads CASSQRREPYEQYF. In DNA form, the CDR3 reads TGTGCCAGCAGCCAAAGACGGGAGCCCTACGAGCAGTACTTC.

This rearrangement joins TRBV5-8 to TRBJ1-2; possibly TRBD1 for D (6 bases). The CDR3 length is 15 residues. Germline loops: CDR1 SGHTS, CDR2 YDEGEE. The ends were cut back, 0 bases at V and 4 bases at J, with 13 bases in the middle. CDR3 protein: CASSLVRGAVYGYTF. DNA of the CDR3: TGTGCCAGCAGCTTGGTCAGGGGCGCGGTCTATGGCTACACCTTC.

With regard to this clone: Other DNA sequences in this specimen translate into the identical CDR3. V is TRBV6-5 and J is TRBJ1-4; 7 nucleotides align to TRBD1. From germline, CDR1 is MNHEY and CDR2 SVGAGI. The trim removed 3 bases at V and 3 bases at J, leaving 4 bases unmatched. This CDR3 is 15 amino acids long. The CDR3 region has the DNA TGTGCCAGCAGTTATGGAACAGGGGCTAATGAAAAACTGTTTTTT. Its translation: CASSYGTGANEKLFF.

This chain links TRBV9 with TRBJ2-3, with D uncertain. Germline values: CDR1 SGDLS, CDR2 YYNGEE. The CDR3 extends over 14 amino acids. V gave up 3 bases and J gave up 5 bases, with 13 bases separating them. CDR3 DNA sequence: TGTGCCAGCAGCGAACCCGGAGAAAGAGATACGCAGTATTTT. This translates into CASSEPGERDTQYF.